Listed here are 19 T cell receptor beta chains from one sample, sequenced in a study of blood T cell repertoires in COVID-19. Here immunoSEQ multiplex PCR was the method, and the copy in TCRdb shows in-frame clones only, minus some. The table includes 250,000 or so clones, about 83% detected once. Sequences were obtained from peripheral blood. The receptors were gathered from a human donor in a cohort sampled during active COVID-19.

The rearrangement uses TRBV6-5 and TRBJ1-2; maybe TRBD1 (6 bases). Per germline, CDR1 MNHEY and CDR2 SVGAGI. This CDR3 contains 15 residues. V dropped 7 bases and J dropped 1 base, with 16 bases sitting between them. CDR3 amino acids: CASTRGGQFNYGYTF. The CDR3 DNA reads TGTGCCAGCACCCGGGGGGGGCAGTTTAACTATGGCTACACCTTC.

The J gene is TRBJ2-5, the V gene TRBV3-1 (or the pseudogene TRBV3-2), with TRBD2 identical over 9 bases. The CDR3 is made up of 16 amino acids. CDR1 is LGHDT, CDR2 YNNKEL, per germline (reference sequence). Trimming at V came to 0 bases and at J to 5 bases, leaving 7 bases not matched to a gene. CDR3: CASSQDAGGRGETQYF. CDR3 in DNA: TGTGCCAGCAGCCAAGACGCGGGGGGGAGAGGGGAGACCCAGTACTTC.

The V call is TRBV5-4, the J call TRBJ2-7, with 8 bases lining up with TRBD2. The ends lost 6 bases at V and 5 bases at J; junction bases unmatched: 7. Per germline, CDR1 SGHNT and CDR2 YYREEE (reference sequence). There are 13 residues in the CDR3. The DNA of the CDR3 is TGTGCCAGCAAGCCGGGGACTAGAGACGAGCAGTACTTC. Amino acids: CASKPGTRDEQYF.

The gene calls are TRBV6-6 and TRBJ2-2; D perhaps matches TRBD1 (5 bases). V was cut by 2 bases and J by 0 bases, with 7 bases left in between. The germline CDR1 and CDR2 sequences are MNHNY and SVGAGI (reference sequence). The CDR3 is 15 residues long. DNA of the CDR3: TGTGCCAGCAGTTACCAGGGAACGAACACCGGGGAGCTGTTTTTT. Encoded protein: CASSYQGTNTGELFF.

This clone was counted only a few times. The chain combines TRBV30 with TRBJ1-5; D is unclear. Trimming took 5 bases from V and 6 from J, leaving 14 bases between them. The length of the CDR3 is 13 residues. Germline V gene lookup returns CDR1 GTSNPN and CDR2 SVGIG (reference sequence). DNA for the CDR3: TGTGCCTGGGTCACGGTCTCGAGTCAGCCCCAGCATTTT. Translated, it gives CAWVTVSSQPQHF.

The V and J genes are TRBV27 and TRBJ1-2; the D is unclear. The CDR3 runs 14 residues. Per germline, CDR1 MNHEY and CDR2 SMNVEV (reference sequence). V was cut by 3 bases and J by 4 bases, with 12 bases left in between. Written as DNA, the CDR3 is TGTGCCAGCAGTTTCGGAGGGCCCCCCTATGGCTACACCTTC. Amino acids: CASSFGGPPYGYTF.

This clone appeared a few times. The rearrangement joins TRBV10-2 to TRBJ1-2, with 7 bases aligning to TRBD1. This CDR3 has 13 amino acids. V trimming: 6 bases; J trimming: 4 bases; junction bases outside the gene matches: 5. Germline V gene lookup returns CDR1 WSHSY and CDR2 SAAADI. CDR3 protein: CASSGTDRYGYTF. The CDR3 DNA sequence: TGCGCCAGCAGCGGGACAGACCGCTATGGCTACACCTTC.

The chain joins TRBV6-1 to TRBJ1-6, with D possibly matching TRBD1 (5 bases). The germline V gene has CDR1 MNHNS and CDR2 SASEGT. CDR3 length equals 16 residues. The germline V and J ends were trimmed by 4 bases and 6 bases, with 16 bases remaining between them. CDR3 in amino acids: CASSVRPGLTNSPLHF. CDR3 sequence (DNA): TGTGCCAGCAGTGTAAGACCGGGACTGACTAATTCACCCCTCCACTTT.

The chain employs TRBV15 and TRBJ2-3, with 7 positions matching TRBD1. CDR1 LNHNV and CDR2 YYDKDF come from the germline V gene (reference sequence). The CDR3 contains 16 residues. After removal of 1 base from V and 4 bases from J, the junction contained 8 bases not matched to a gene. The CDR3 loop reads CATSRGLTGTADTQYF. For the CDR3, the DNA is TGTGCCACCAGCAGAGGTCTGACAGGGACGGCAGATACGCAGTATTTT.

The chain's CDR3 is CASGDRATNEKLFF. The DNA of the CDR3 is TGTGCCAGCGGCGACAGAGCAACTAATGAAAAACTGTTTTTT. The V call is TRBV2, the J call TRBJ1-4; D may be TRBD1 (5 bases). Trimming pared 8 bases from V and 0 bases from J, leaving 10 bases between. CDR1 and CDR2 from the germline V gene are SNHLY and FYNNEI. The CDR3 runs 14 residues.

This clone appeared once. This sequence joins TRBV7-9 and TRBJ1-5; 9 bases align to TRBD1. Trimming removed 4 bases from V and 5 bases from J; junction bases left unmatched: 12. This CDR3 has 17 amino acids. In germline, CDR1 is SEHNR, CDR2 FQNEAQ (reference sequence). CDR3 nucleotides: TGTGCCAGCAGCTCAAACAGGGGGCGCCAGGATGATCAGCCCCAGCATTTT. This sequence encodes CASSSNRGRQDDQPQHF.

This rearrangement joins TRBV28 to TRBJ2-2; 7 nucleotides match TRBD2. CDR3 length equals 15 residues. V shed 8 bases and J 0 bases; nucleotides not matched to a gene: 6. The germline V gene encodes CDR1 MDHEN and CDR2 SYDVKM. The DNA of the CDR3 is TGTGCCAGCTCACACGCGGGGGCGAACACCGGGGAGCTGTTTTTT. Translating it yields CASSHAGANTGELFF.

This clone was seen just once. CDR3 bases: TGTGCCAGCAGCTTAATGGCGGGGGGGAGAGGAGAGCAGTACTTC. This translates into CASSLMAGGRGEQYF. The chain combines TRBV7-8 with TRBJ2-7, with TRBD2 matching 9 bases. Germline CDR1 is SGHVS and CDR2 is FQNEAQ. CDR3 size: 15 residues. V shed 2 bases and J 7 bases; nucleotides not matched to a gene: 9.

In DNA, the CDR3 is TGTGCCAGCAGGCCACAGGGGCGCCCTGCCTATGGCTACACCTTC. Amino acids: CASRPQGRPAYGYTF. The V and J genes are TRBV5-8 and TRBJ1-2; 7 positions agree with TRBD1. The CDR3 sequence is 15 residues long. J lost 4 bases, V lost 5 bases, and 11 bases had no gene match. Germline-derived CDR1 and CDR2 are SGHTS and YDEGEE. Supplemented by reference TRBV5-8 and TRBJ1-2, the full variable domain reads EAGVTQSPTHLIKTRGQQATLRCSPISGHTSVYWYQQALGLGLQFLLWYDEGEERNRGNFPPRFSGRQFPNYSSELNVNALELEDSALYLCASRPQGRPAYGYTFGSGTRLTVV.

The gene calls are TRBV19 and TRBJ1-1; tentative D call: TRBD1 (5 bases). This CDR3 contains 15 residues. Germline lookup yields CDR1 LNHDA and CDR2 SQIVND (reference sequence). Trimming shortened V by 1 base and J by 3 bases, and 12 bases separated the two germline ends. In DNA form, the CDR3 reads TGTGCCAGTAGTATAGCACCAGGGTCGGACACTGAAGCTTTCTTT. This codes for CASSIAPGSDTEAFF.

The rearrangement links TRBV12-5 to TRBJ1-1; the match to TRBD1 covers 7 bases. The CDR3 consists of 15 residues. Germline CDR1 and CDR2: LGHNT and FRNRAP. Losses at the gene ends were 6 bases for V and 6 bases for J; bases not matched to a gene: 13. CDR3: CASGDRMSRGAEAFF. In DNA, the CDR3 is TGTGCTAGTGGGGACAGGATGAGTCGAGGCGCTGAAGCTTTCTTT.

The CDR3 region has the DNA TGTGCCAGTTCAAAAGGACAGGGAGGCTATGGCTACACCTTC. Translation gives CASSKGQGGYGYTF. This chain joins TRBV27 and TRBJ1-2, with 8 bases fitting TRBD1. V gave up 9 bases and J gave up 4 bases; unmatched junction bases: 10. The CDR3 is 14 amino acids. Germline lookup yields CDR1 MNHEY and CDR2 SMNVEV (reference sequence).

The rearrangement uses TRBV11-2 and TRBJ2-1; D possibly corresponds to TRBD2 (5 bases). The CDR3 consists of 13 residues. Germline V lookup: CDR1 SGHAT, CDR2 FQNNGV. V was shortened by 5 bases and J by 12 bases, with 17 bases between the two germline ends. The CDR3 here is CASSQNDPRGQFF. The DNA of the CDR3 is TGTGCCAGCAGCCAAAACGATCCTCGGGGGCAGTTCTTC.

V usage is TRBV11-2 and J usage is TRBJ1-4; TRBD1 matches 7 bases. The CDR3 loop spans 16 amino acids. Germline CDR1 and CDR2: SGHAT and FQNNGV. The J segment lost 1 base and the V segment lost 4 bases, leaving 6 bases of the junction unmatched. The CDR3 region has the DNA TGTGCCAGCAGCTCCCTCAGGGGGAGAACTAATGAAAAACTGTTTTTT. Protein: CASSSLRGRTNEKLFF.